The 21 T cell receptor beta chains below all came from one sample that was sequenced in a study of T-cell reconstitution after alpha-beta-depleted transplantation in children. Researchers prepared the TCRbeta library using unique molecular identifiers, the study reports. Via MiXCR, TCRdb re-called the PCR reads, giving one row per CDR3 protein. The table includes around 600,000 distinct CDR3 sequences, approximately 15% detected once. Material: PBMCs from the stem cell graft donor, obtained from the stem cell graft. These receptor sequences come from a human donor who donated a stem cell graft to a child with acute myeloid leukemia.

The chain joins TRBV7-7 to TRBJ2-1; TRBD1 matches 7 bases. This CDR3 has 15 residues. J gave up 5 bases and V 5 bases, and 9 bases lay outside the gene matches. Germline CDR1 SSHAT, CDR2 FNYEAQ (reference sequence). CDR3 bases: TGTGCCAGCAGCCCCCGACAGGGTAATCACAATGAGCAGTTCTTC. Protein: CASSPRQGNHNEQFF.

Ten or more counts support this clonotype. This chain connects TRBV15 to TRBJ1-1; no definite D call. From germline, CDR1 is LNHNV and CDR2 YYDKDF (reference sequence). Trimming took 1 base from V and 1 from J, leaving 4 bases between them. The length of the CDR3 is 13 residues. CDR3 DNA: TGTGCCACCAGCAGAGCCGCGAACACTGAAGCTTTCTTT. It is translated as CATSRAANTEAFF.

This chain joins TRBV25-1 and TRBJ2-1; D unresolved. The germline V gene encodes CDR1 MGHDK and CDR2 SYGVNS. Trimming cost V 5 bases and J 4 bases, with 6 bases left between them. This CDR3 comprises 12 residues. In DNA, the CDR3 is TGTGCCAGCAGTATGGGTTACAATGAGCAGTTCTTC. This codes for CASSMGYNEQFF.

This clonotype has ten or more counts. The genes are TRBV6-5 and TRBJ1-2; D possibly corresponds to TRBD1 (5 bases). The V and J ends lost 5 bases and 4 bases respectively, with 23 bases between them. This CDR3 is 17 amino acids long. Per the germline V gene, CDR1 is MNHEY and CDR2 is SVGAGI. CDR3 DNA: TGTGCCAGCAGTCCGCTTTATATGGACGGGGGAATCTATGGCTACACCTTC. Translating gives CASSPLYMDGGIYGYTF.

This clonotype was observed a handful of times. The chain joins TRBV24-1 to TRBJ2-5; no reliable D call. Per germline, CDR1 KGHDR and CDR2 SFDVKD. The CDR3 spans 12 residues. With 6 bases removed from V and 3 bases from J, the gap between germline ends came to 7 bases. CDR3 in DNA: TGTGCCACCAGTCCAGGCGAAGAGACCCAGTACTTC. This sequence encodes CATSPGEETQYF.

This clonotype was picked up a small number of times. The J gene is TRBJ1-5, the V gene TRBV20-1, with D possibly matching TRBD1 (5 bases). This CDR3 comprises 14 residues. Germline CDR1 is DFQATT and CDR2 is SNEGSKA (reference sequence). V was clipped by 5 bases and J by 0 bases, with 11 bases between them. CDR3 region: CSAPDSYSNQPQHF. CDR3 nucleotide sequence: TGCAGTGCTCCCGACAGTTATAGCAATCAGCCCCAGCATTTT.

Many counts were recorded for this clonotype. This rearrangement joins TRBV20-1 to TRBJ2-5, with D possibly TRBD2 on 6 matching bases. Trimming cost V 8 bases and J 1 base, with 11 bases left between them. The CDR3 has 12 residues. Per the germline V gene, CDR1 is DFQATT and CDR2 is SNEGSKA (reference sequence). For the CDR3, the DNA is TGCAGTTCTTGGGACTCCCAAGAGACCCAGTACTTC. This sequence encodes CSSWDSQETQYF.

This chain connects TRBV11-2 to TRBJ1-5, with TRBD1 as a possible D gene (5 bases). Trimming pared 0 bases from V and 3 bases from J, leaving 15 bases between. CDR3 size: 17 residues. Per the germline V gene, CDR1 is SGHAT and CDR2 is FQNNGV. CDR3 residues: CASSLDFRDGANQPQHF. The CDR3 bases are TGTGCCAGCAGCTTAGATTTTAGGGACGGAGCCAATCAGCCCCAGCATTTT.

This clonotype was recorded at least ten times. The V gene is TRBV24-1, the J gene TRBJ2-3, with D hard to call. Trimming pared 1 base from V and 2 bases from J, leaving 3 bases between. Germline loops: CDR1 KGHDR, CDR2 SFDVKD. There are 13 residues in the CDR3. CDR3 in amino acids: CATSDFATDTQYF. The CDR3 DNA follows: TGTGCCACCAGTGATTTTGCCACAGATACGCAGTATTTT.

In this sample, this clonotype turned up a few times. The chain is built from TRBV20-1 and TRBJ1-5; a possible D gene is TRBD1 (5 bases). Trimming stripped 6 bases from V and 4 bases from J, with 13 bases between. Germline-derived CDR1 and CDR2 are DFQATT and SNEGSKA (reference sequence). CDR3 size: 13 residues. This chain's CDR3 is CSARQLGNQPQHF. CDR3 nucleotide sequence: TGCAGTGCAAGACAGCTTGGAAATCAGCCCCAGCATTTT.

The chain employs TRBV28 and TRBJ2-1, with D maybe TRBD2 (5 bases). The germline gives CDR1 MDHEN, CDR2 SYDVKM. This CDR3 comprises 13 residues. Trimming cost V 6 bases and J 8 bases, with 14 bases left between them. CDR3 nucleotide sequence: TGTGCCAGCAGGAGCTCTAGCACCGATGAGCAGTTCTTC. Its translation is CASRSSSTDEQFF.

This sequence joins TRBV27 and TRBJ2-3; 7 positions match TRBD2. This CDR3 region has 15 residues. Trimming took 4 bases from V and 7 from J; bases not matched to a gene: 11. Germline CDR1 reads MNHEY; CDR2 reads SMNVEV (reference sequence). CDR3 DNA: TGTGCCAGCAGTTCCCGACTAGCCGGCTTGAATACGCAGTATTTT. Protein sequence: CASSSRLAGLNTQYF.

The CDR3 sequence is CASSLTGSSGGLKQYF. The CDR3, as DNA: TGTGCCAGCAGCTTAACAGGTTCTAGCGGGGGCCTTAAGCAGTATTTT. The chain carries TRBV7-2 and TRBJ2-3, with 10 bases aligning to TRBD2. V shed 2 bases, J shed 11 bases, and the junction held 13 bases outside the gene matches. The CDR3 is 16 residues long. Germline assignment: CDR1 SGHTA and CDR2 FQGNSA. Looking up the rest from reference TRBV7-2 and TRBJ2-3 gives the full variable domain: GAGVSQSPSNKVTEKGKDVELRCDPISGHTALYWYRQSLGQGLEFLIYFQGNSAPDKSGLPSDRFSAERTGGSVSTLTIQRTQQEDSAVYLCASSLTGSSGGLKQYFGPGTRLTVL.

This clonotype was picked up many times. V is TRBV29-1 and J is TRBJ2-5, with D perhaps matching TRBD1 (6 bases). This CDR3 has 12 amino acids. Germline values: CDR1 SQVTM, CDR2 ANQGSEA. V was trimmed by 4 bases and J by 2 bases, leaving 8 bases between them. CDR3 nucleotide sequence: TGCAGCGTTGTACAGGGACAAGAGACCCAGTACTTC. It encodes CSVVQGQETQYF.

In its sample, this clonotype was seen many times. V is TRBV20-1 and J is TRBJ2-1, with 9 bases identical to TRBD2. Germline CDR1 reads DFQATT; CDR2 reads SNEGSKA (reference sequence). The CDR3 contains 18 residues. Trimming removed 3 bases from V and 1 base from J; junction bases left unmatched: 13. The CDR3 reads CSARGASGGPFSYNEQFF. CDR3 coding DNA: TGCAGTGCTAGGGGGGCAAGCGGGGGGCCGTTTTCCTACAATGAGCAGTTCTTC.

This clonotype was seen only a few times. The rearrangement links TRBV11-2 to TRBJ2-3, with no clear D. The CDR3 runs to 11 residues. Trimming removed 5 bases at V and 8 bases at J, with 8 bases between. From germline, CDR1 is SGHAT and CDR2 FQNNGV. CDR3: CASSPQTTQYF. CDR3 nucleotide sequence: TGTGCCAGCAGCCCACAGACTACGCAGTATTTT.

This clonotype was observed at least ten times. CDR3 nucleotide sequence: TGTGCCAGCAGCTTGCAGGGACAGGTAGTCTACGAGCAGTACTTC. Its protein product is CASSLQGQVVYEQYF. The chain has TRBV7-2 and TRBJ2-7; 8 positions match TRBD1. The CDR3 has 15 residues. V lost 3 bases and J lost 3; bases outside the gene matches: 7. Germline V CDR1 and CDR2: SGHTA, FQGNSA.

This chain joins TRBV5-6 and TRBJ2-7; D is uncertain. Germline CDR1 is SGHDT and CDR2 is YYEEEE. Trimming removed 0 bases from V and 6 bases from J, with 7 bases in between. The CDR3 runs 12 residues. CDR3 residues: CASSLASVEQYF. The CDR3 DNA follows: TGTGCCAGCAGCTTGGCCTCGGTCGAGCAGTACTTC. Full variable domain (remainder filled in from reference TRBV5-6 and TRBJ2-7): DAGVTQSPTHLIKTRGQQVTLRCSPKSGHDTVSWYQQALGQGPQFIFQYYEEEERQRGNFPDRFSGHQFPNYSSELNVNALLLGDSALYLCASSLASVEQYFGPGTRLTVT.

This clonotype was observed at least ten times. The CDR3 loop is CASSYQRTAYGYTF. CDR3 sequence (DNA): TGTGCCAGCAGTTACCAGAGGACAGCCTATGGCTACACCTTC. The chain has TRBV6-5 and TRBJ1-2, with D tentatively TRBD1 (6 bases). V was shortened by 2 bases and J by 4 bases, with 11 bases between the two germline ends. Per germline, CDR1 MNHEY and CDR2 SVGAGI. The CDR3 length is 14 residues.

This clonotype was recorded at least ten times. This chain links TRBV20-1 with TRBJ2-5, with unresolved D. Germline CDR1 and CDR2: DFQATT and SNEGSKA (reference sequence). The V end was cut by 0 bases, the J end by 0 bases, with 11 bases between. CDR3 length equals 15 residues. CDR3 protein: CSARDQTANQETQYF. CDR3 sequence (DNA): TGCAGTGCTAGAGATCAGACGGCAAACCAAGAGACCCAGTACTTC.

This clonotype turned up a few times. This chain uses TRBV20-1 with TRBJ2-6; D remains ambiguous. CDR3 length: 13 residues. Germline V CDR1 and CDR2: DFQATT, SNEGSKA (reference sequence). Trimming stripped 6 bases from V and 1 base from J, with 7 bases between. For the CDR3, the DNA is TGCAGTGCCTTCCAGTCTGGGGCCAACGTCCTGACTTTC. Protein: CSAFQSGANVLTF.